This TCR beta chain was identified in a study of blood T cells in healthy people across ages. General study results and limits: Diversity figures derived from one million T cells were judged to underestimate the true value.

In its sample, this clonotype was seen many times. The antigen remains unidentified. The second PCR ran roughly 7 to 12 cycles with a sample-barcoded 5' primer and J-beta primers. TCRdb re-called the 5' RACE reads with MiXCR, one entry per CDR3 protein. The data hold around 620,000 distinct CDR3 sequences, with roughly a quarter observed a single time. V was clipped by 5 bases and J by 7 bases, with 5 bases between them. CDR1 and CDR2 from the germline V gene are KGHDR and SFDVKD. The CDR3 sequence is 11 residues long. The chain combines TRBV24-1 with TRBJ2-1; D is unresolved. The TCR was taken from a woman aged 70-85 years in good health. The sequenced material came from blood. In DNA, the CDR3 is TGTGCCACCAGTGGTGGGAATGAGCAGTTCTTC. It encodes CATSGGNEQFF.